These T cell receptor beta chains were read from a single sample in a study of early T cells in non-severe SARS-CoV-2 infection. Using its own MiXCR run on the 5' RACE reads, TCRdb lists one record per CDR3 protein. The sample yields about 56,000 distinct CDR3 sequences, over 13% seen once. The sequencing used whole blood, collected at baseline. These receptor sequences come from an adult who was a healthcare worker with PCR-confirmed SARS-CoV-2 infection or an uninfected control (not recorded which). The CDR3 runs from the conserved cysteine through the conserved F or W. The order of the fields is clone size, J gene, V gene, D gene, CDR3 protein, CDR3 DNA. A D gene is named only where the DNA matches it firmly. Not all rows give a size; the values are once, few, many and, for expanded clones, a class.

>many|TRBJ2-1|TRBV20-1|TRBD2
CSASPTSGRPGEQFF
TGCAGTGCTAGCCCGACTAGCGGGAGACCGGGTGAGCAGTTCTTC
>few|TRBJ2-2|TRBV5-1|.
CASSGPGGETTGELFF
TGCGCCAGCAGTGGACCTGGGGGCGAGACTACCGGGGAGCTGTTTTTT
>medium-sized|TRBJ1-5|TRBV20-1|.
CSATIPGQPSNQPQHF
TGCAGTGCCACCATCCCTGGACAGCCTAGCAATCAGCCCCAGCATTTT
>many|TRBJ2-7|TRBV7-9|.
CASSQPGTITAEQYF
TGTGCCAGCAGCCAACCCGGGACCATAACCGCTGAGCAGTACTTC
>.|TRBJ1-1|TRBV7-2|.
CASSFSGTTEAFF
TGTGCCAGCAGCTTTTCAGGGACCACTGAAGCTTTCTTT
>.|TRBJ2-4|TRBV11-2|.
CASSLEAGRAKNIQYF
TGTGCCAGCAGCTTAGAGGCAGGGCGAGCCAAAAACATTCAGTACTTC
>.|TRBJ2-7|TRBV28|.
CASSQPEVGGSYEQYF
TGTGCCAGCAGTCAACCCGAGGTAGGGGGCTCCTACGAGCAGTACTTC
>.|TRBJ2-7|TRBV5-5|TRBD1
CASTLTGQPIYEQYF
TGTGCCAGCACCTTGACGGGACAGCCCATCTACGAGCAGTACTTC
>.|TRBJ2-1|TRBV28|TRBD2
CASYGRGLGSNEQFF
TGTGCCAGCTACGGTCGAGGACTAGGAAGCAATGAGCAGTTCTTC
>.|TRBJ2-7|TRBV20-1|TRBD2
CSASSFSEAGGYEQYF
TGCAGTGCTAGTTCTTTTTCTGAAGCGGGGGGCTACGAGCAGTACTTC
>.|TRBJ2-5|TRBV27|TRBD2
CASSLRLGSGRSETQYF
TGTGCCAGCAGTTTAAGGTTGGGTAGCGGGAGGTCGGAGACCCAGTACTTC
>.|TRBJ2-1|TRBV2|.
CASRTGRKFF
TGTGCCAGCAGAACGGGGAGAAAGTTCTTC
>few|TRBJ2-1|TRBV5-6|TRBD2
CASSLVGLAGNEQFF
TGTGCCAGCAGCTTGGTGGGACTAGCGGGGAATGAGCAGTTCTTC
>.|TRBJ1-1|TRBV10-3|.
CAISESGPEGAFF
TGTGCCATCAGTGAGTCGGGCCCCGAGGGAGCTTTCTTT
>.|TRBJ1-5|TRBV21-1|.
CANSPILGTPNSNQPQHF
TGTGCCAACAGCCCCATCCTGGGGACACCAAATAGCAATCAGCCCCAGCATTTT
>few|TRBJ1-1|TRBV28|.
CASSFGRWEAFF
TGTGCCAGCAGTTTCGGGAGGTGGGAAGCTTTCTTT
>few|TRBJ1-3|TRBV15|TRBD1
CATSSKQGAGNTIYF
TGTGCCACCAGCAGCAAGCAGGGGGCTGGAAACACCATATATTTT
>once|TRBJ2-2|TRBV5-5|TRBD2
CASSLPSGVDTGELFF
TGTGCCAGCAGCCTCCCTAGCGGGGTGGACACCGGGGAGCTGTTTTTT
>.|TRBJ2-3|TRBV7-2|.
CASSLERSGQQYF
TGTGCCAGCAGCTTAGAACGATCCGGACAGCAGTATTTT
>.|TRBJ2-1|TRBV20-1|TRBD2
CSVRLAGRNEQFF
TGCAGTGTCCGCCTAGCGGGGCGGAATGAGCAGTTCTTC
>few|TRBJ2-3|TRBV20-1|.
CSASRAIRSTDTQYF
TGCAGTGCTTCCAGGGCGATCCGGTCCACAGATACGCAGTATTTT
>few|TRBJ2-1|TRBV2|.
CASSPEVNEQFF
TGTGCCAGCAGTCCAGAGGTCAATGAGCAGTTCTTC
>once|TRBJ2-7|TRBV28|TRBD2
CASRLTSKPYEQYF
TGTGCCAGCAGACTGACTAGCAAACCCTACGAGCAGTACTTC
>.|TRBJ2-2|TRBV5-1|TRBD1
CASRQTGANTGELFF
TGCGCCAGCAGGCAGACAGGGGCGAACACCGGGGAGCTGTTTTTT
>.|TRBJ1-1|TRBV5-1|.
CASSLELGTEAFF
TGCGCCAGCAGCTTGGAGCTGGGCACTGAAGCTTTCTTT
>many|TRBJ2-1|TRBV19|.
CASSQGTYNEQFF
TGTGCCAGTAGTCAGGGGACCTACAATGAGCAGTTCTTC
>few|TRBJ2-5|TRBV19|.
CASRETDETQYF
TGTGCCAGTAGAGAGACAGACGAGACCCAGTACTTC
>few|TRBJ1-5|TRBV3-1|.
CASSQAGQDLQPQHF
TGTGCCAGCAGCCAAGCAGGGCAGGATTTACAGCCCCAGCATTTT
>.|TRBJ2-5|TRBV28|.
CASSSTESQETQYF
TGTGCCAGCAGTTCCACAGAGAGCCAAGAGACCCAGTACTTC
>many|TRBJ1-4|TRBV6-6|TRBD1
CASSIQGTGEKLFF
TGTGCCAGCAGTATACAGGGGACGGGGGAAAAACTGTTTTTT
>many|TRBJ1-5|TRBV7-6|.
CASSLDAGAINQPQHF
TGTGCCAGCAGCTTAGATGCGGGGGCGATCAATCAGCCCCAGCATTTT
>many|TRBJ2-7|TRBV14|.
CASSQVVGHRGTYEQYF
TGTGCCAGCAGCCAAGTGGTGGGACACCGGGGGACCTACGAGCAGTACTTC
>few|TRBJ1-1|TRBV12-3/TRBV12-4|.
CASRGHSLNTEAFF
TGTGCCAGCAGGGGACACAGCCTGAACACTGAAGCTTTCTTT
>many|TRBJ2-5|TRBV12-5|.
CASGSGHSQETQYF
TGTGCTAGTGGTTCCGGACACAGCCAAGAGACCCAGTACTTC